This section outlines one T cell receptor (beta chain) sequence together with its context. The antigen is undetermined. The data were obtained in a study of immune evolution from preneoplasia to lung adenocarcinoma. Study outcomes and limitations: Later-stage lesions seemingly showed higher T cell density and diversity than normal lung.

The CDR3 extends over 13 amino acids. V was cut by 1 base and J by 6 bases, with 9 bases left in between. CDR1 and CDR2 from the germline V gene are MGHDK and SYGVNS. Resections took place in Japan or China from about 2014 to 2018. Profiling relied on immunoSEQ multiplex PCR, and the TCRdb table lists in-frame clones only, not all of them. The sample carries approximately 12,000 clones, about nine tenths recorded once. Sequenced material: FFPE invasive lung adenocarcinoma tissue. The receptor comes from a person between 65 and 80 years old with invasive lung adenocarcinoma. The rearrangement joins TRBV25-1 to TRBJ1-1; D not certain. DNA for the CDR3: TGTGCCAGCAGTGAATCAGGCTCGGCTGAAGCTTTCTTT. It codes for CASSESGSAEAFF.